This T cell receptor (beta chain) was retrieved from a study of human T cells and chemical hapten exposure. Study-wide points: Expanded TCR counts at PT1 went up together with patch test score, a positive correlation.

Stated time point: patch test 1, 2 weeks after DPC sensitization. Regarding treatment: therapeutic diphenylcyclopropenone sensitization with weekly scalp DPC. Ahead of applying each patch test, blood was sampled. This clonotype was recorded many times. Its cognate antigen is unknown. Germline V gene lookup returns CDR1 MNHNS and CDR2 SASEGT. CDR3 length: 12 residues. V was clipped by 8 bases and J by 4 bases, with 11 bases between them. TCRdb reanalysed the RACE reads using MiXCR and keeps one entry per CDR3 protein. The data show approximately 73,000 distinct CDR3 sequences, about 9.3% seen once. This TCR was recovered from a woman aged 50 to 60 with alopecia areata. Some clones in this sample may be carry-over from other donors' samples. The source was whole blood, collected in connection with sensitization to the hapten diphenylcyclopropenone (DPC). This chain joins TRBV6-1 and TRBJ2-5, with D perhaps matching TRBD1 (5 bases). The CDR3 is CASADRAETQYF. CDR3 nucleotides: TGTGCCAGCGCCGACAGAGCAGAGACCCAGTACTTC.